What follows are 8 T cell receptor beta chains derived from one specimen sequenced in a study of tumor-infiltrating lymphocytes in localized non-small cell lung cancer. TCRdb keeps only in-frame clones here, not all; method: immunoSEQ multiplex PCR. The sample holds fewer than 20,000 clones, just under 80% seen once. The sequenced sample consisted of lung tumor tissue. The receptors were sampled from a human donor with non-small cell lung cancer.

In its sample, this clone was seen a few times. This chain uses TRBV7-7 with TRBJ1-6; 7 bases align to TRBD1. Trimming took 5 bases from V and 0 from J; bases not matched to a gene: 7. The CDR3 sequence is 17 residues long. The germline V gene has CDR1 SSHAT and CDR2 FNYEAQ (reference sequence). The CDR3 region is CASSPPRQGSYNSPLHF. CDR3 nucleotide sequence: TGTGCCAGCAGCCCCCCACGACAGGGCTCCTATAATTCACCCCTCCACTTT.

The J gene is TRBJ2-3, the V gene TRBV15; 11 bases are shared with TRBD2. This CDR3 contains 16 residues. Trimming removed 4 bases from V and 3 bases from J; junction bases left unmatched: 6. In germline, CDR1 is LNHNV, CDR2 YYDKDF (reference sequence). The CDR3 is CATSKTSGSGTDTQYF. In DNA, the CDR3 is TGTGCCACCAGCAAAACTAGCGGGAGTGGAACAGATACGCAGTATTTT.

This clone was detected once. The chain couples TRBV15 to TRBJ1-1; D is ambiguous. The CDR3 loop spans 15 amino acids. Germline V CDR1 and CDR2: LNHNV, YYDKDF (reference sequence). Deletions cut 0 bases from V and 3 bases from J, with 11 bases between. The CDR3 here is CATSREEGWDTEAFF. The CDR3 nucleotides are TGTGCCACCAGCAGAGAAGAGGGTTGGGACACTGAAGCTTTCTTT.

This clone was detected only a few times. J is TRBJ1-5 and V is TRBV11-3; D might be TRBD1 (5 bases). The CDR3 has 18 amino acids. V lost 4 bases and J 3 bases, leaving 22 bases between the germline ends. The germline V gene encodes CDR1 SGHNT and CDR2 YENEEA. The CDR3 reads CASSSPGARGWVNQPQHF. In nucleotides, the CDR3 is TGTGCCAGCAGCTCTCCCGGGGCCCGGGGCTGGGTCAATCAGCCCCAGCATTTT.

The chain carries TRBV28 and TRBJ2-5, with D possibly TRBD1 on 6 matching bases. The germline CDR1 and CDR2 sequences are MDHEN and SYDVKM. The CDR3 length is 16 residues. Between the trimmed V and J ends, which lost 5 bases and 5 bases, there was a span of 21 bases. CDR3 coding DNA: TGTGCCAGCAGTACTCGAGTTAGGGGGTTCGGGGAGACCCAGTACTTC. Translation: CASSTRVRGFGETQYF.

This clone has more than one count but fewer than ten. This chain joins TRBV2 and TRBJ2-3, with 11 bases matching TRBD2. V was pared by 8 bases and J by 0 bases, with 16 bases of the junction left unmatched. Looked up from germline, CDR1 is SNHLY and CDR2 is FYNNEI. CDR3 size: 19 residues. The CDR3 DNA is TGTGCCAGCGGAGGGACTAGCGGAAACTACTCTCCTAGCACAGATACGCAGTATTTT. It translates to CASGGTSGNYSPSTDTQYF.

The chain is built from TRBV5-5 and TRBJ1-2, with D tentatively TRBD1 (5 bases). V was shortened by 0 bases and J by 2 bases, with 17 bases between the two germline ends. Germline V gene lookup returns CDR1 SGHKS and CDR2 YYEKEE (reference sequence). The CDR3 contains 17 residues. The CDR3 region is CASSLAKGGAENYGYTF. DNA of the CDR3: TGTGCCAGCAGCTTGGCCAAGGGTGGGGCGGAAAACTATGGCTACACCTTC.

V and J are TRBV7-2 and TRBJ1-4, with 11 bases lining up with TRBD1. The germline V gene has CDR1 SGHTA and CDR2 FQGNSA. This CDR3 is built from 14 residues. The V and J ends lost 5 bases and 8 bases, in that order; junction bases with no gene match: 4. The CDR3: CASSQGQGGEKLFF. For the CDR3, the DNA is TGTGCCAGCAGCCAGGGACAGGGGGGAGAAAAACTGTTTTTT. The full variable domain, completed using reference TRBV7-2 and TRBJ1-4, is GAGVSQSPSNKVTEKGKDVELRCDPISGHTALYWYRQSLGQGLEFLIYFQGNSAPDKSGLPSDRFSAERTGGSVSTLTIQRTQQEDSAVYLCASSQGQGGEKLFFGSGTQLSVL.